This entry lists 20 T cell receptor beta chains sequenced from one sample in a study of blood T cell repertoires in COVID-19. Method: immunoSEQ multiplex PCR; TCRdb's copy keeps in-frame clones and lacks some. The sample has fewer than 300,000 clones, 80% to 90% seen once; the top ten hold around 15%. Material: PBMCs or T cells enriched from blood (not recorded which). The receptors stem from a young man who had recovered from COVID-19.

The chain has TRBV30 and TRBJ1-1, with a possible D match to TRBD1 (5 bases). The CDR3 length is 14 residues. The V gene's germline CDR1 is GTSNPN and CDR2 SVGIG (reference sequence). The V end was cut by 1 base, the J end by 0 bases, with 9 bases between. The CDR3 DNA sequence: TGTGCCTGGAGTGGGGCAGGGTTGAACACTGAAGCTTTCTTT. Its protein is CAWSGAGLNTEAFF.

The genes are TRBV5-8 and TRBJ2-7; 9 bases match TRBD2. The CDR3 is 16 amino acids. Germline lookup yields CDR1 SGHTS and CDR2 YDEGEE. V trimming: 5 bases; J trimming: 2 bases; junction bases outside the gene matches: 11. The CDR3 is CASRYIAGDHPYEQYF. CDR3 nucleotides: TGTGCCAGCAGATATATAGCGGGGGACCATCCCTACGAGCAGTACTTC.

The rearrangement joins TRBV7-2 to TRBJ2-3, with 8 bases that match TRBD2. The J segment lost 2 bases and the V segment lost 5 bases, leaving 9 bases of the junction unmatched. This CDR3 contains 16 residues. The germline gives CDR1 SGHTA, CDR2 FQGNSA. CDR3 bases: TGTGCCAGCAGCGCCGGGCACGGGGGGGCCACAGATACGCAGTATTTT. This codes for CASSAGHGGATDTQYF.

The chain employs TRBV7-2 and TRBJ2-3; 8 nucleotides agree with TRBD2. The CDR3 length is 17 residues. J was trimmed by 0 bases and V by 0 bases; bases with no gene match: 5. Germline V gives CDR1 SGHTA, CDR2 FQGNSA. The CDR3 spells CASSLASSSGSTDTQYF. The CDR3 nucleotides are TGTGCCAGCAGCTTAGCGTCGTCTAGCGGGAGCACAGATACGCAGTATTTT.

This chain connects TRBV10-2 to TRBJ2-2, with 9 nucleotides matching TRBD1. Germline V CDR1 and CDR2: WSHSY, SAAADI. This CDR3 is built from 16 residues. The ends lost 5 bases at V and 5 bases at J; junction bases unmatched: 9. The CDR3 coding sequence is TGCGCCAGCAGTACAAGACAGGGGGTTTTTACCGGGGAGCTGTTTTTT. This sequence encodes CASSTRQGVFTGELFF.

The chain recombines TRBV4-1 with TRBJ2-2; TRBD2 might be the D (5 bases). V lost 3 bases to trimming and J lost 6 bases, with 17 bases between them. Germline V gene lookup returns CDR1 MGHRA and CDR2 YSYEKL. The length of the CDR3 is 16 residues. The CDR3 protein is CASSHPGRFGAGELFF. CDR3 bases: TGCGCCAGCAGCCACCCCGGTCGATTCGGGGCCGGGGAGCTGTTTTTT.

The rearrangement links TRBV19 to TRBJ1-6, with TRBD1 as a possible D gene (6 bases). The germline V gene encodes CDR1 LNHDA and CDR2 SQIVND (reference sequence). This CDR3 spans 13 amino acids. Trimming pared 6 bases from V and 8 bases from J, leaving 11 bases between. This CDR3 is CASRDRLDSPLHF. As DNA, the CDR3 is TGTGCCAGTAGGGACAGACTCGATTCACCCCTCCACTTT.

The chain uses TRBV2 and TRBJ1-3; TRBD1 might be the D (5 bases). Germline V gives CDR1 SNHLY, CDR2 FYNNEI. V was pared by 7 bases and J by 0 bases, with 10 bases between. The CDR3 is 14 residues long. The CDR3 DNA reads TGTGCCAGCACCGGACAAATCTCTGGAAACACCATATATTTT. The encoded protein is CASTGQISGNTIYF. Based on the CDR3 plus reference TRBV2 and TRBJ1-3, the full variable domain is EPEVTQTPSHQVTQMGQEVILRCVPISNHLYFYWYRQILGQKVEFLVSFYNNEISEKSEIFDDQFSVERPDGSNFTLKIRSTKLEDSAMYFCASTGQISGNTIYFGEGSWLTVV.

The V call is TRBV27, the J call TRBJ2-1; 8 bases fit TRBD1. V dropped 2 bases and J dropped 1; count of bases not matched to a gene: 7. The CDR3 totals 17 residues. Germline lookup yields CDR1 MNHEY and CDR2 SMNVEV (reference sequence). The CDR3 loop reads CASSLIAGGSSYNEQFF. DNA of the CDR3: TGTGCCAGCAGTTTAATCGCAGGGGGCTCTTCCTACAATGAGCAGTTCTTC.

V and J are TRBV2 and TRBJ1-5, with 8 bases identical to TRBD1. There are 14 residues in the CDR3. Germline CDR1 reads SNHLY; CDR2 reads FYNNEI. The V segment lost 7 bases and the J segment 7 bases; nucleotides outside the gene matches: 9. CDR3 loop: CASTPTGALQPQHF. The DNA of the CDR3 is TGTGCCAGCACCCCGACAGGGGCTCTGCAGCCCCAGCATTTT.

The rearrangement uses TRBV11-2 and TRBJ1-5; a possible D gene is TRBD1 (5 bases). Germline V lookup: CDR1 SGHAT, CDR2 FQNNGV. Trimming stripped 1 base from V and 3 bases from J, with 7 bases between. This CDR3 has 14 amino acids. CDR3 amino acids: CASSLAGINQPQHF. In nucleotides, the CDR3 is TGTGCCAGCAGCTTAGCAGGGATCAATCAGCCCCAGCATTTT.

The chain combines TRBV6-5 with TRBJ2-7, with 7 nucleotides matching TRBD1. Per the germline V gene, CDR1 is MNHEY and CDR2 is SVGAGI. The junction had 8 bases not matched to a gene; V was cut back by 5 bases and J by 4 bases. The CDR3 sequence is 14 residues long. CDR3 loop: CASSTTGQPYEQYF. CDR3 nucleotide sequence: TGTGCCAGCAGTACGACGGGACAGCCGTACGAGCAGTACTTC.

The chain is built from TRBV28 and TRBJ2-7; the match to TRBD2 covers 14 bases. The CDR3 contains 17 residues. V shed 5 bases, J shed 4 bases, and the junction held 10 bases outside the gene matches. Germline CDR1 reads MDHEN; CDR2 reads SYDVKM. CDR3 in DNA: TGTGCCAGCAGTAAGACTAGCGGGAGGGCCTTCCTGTACGAGCAGTACTTC. Its translation: CASSKTSGRAFLYEQYF.

This sequence joins TRBV6-5 and TRBJ1-6; D not certain. Trimming removed 6 bases at V and 7 bases at J, with 10 bases between. The CDR3 covers 13 residues. Germline lookup yields CDR1 MNHEY and CDR2 SVGAGI. The CDR3 DNA is TGTGCCAGCAGAGAGGAATTCAATTCACCCCTCCACTTT. This gives the protein CASREEFNSPLHF.

The V call is TRBV10-1, the J call TRBJ2-2; perhaps TRBD2 as D (7 bases). V was trimmed by 8 bases and J by 4 bases, leaving 20 bases between them. The CDR3 sequence is 16 residues long. The germline gives CDR1 WNHNN, CDR2 SYGVQD (reference sequence). CDR3 amino acids: CASPFGGGRGTGELFF. The CDR3 nucleotides read TGCGCCAGCCCGTTTGGGGGGGGGCGCGGCACCGGGGAGCTGTTTTTT.

This chain's CDR3 is CASSYSGTSATQYF. The CDR3 DNA follows: TGTGCCAGCAGTTACTCGGGGACTAGCGCGACCCAGTACTTC. This sequence joins TRBV6-5 and TRBJ2-5; 10 bases match TRBD2. The germline CDR1 and CDR2 sequences are MNHEY and SVGAGI. The CDR3 runs 14 residues. V trimming: 0 bases; J trimming: 7 bases; junction bases outside the gene matches: 2.

This clone was observed a few times. This chain joins TRBV12-3 or TRBV12-4 and TRBJ1-1, with 7 bases aligning to TRBD1. V lost 6 bases to trimming and J lost 5 bases; unmatched junction nucleotides: 3. There are 12 residues in the CDR3. CDR3 loop: CASRTGETEAFF. CDR3 in DNA: TGTGCCAGCAGAACAGGGGAGACTGAAGCTTTCTTT.

The gene calls are TRBV28 and TRBJ1-5; the D is unclear. V was clipped by 6 bases and J by 6 bases, with 18 bases between them. The CDR3 consists of 15 residues. Germline values: CDR1 MDHEN, CDR2 SYDVKM. This CDR3 reads CASRPSLGRPQPQHF. The CDR3 bases are TGTGCCAGCAGACCGAGCTTAGGGAGGCCTCAGCCCCAGCATTTT.

This sequence joins TRBV18 and TRBJ1-5; D unresolved. CDR1 KGHSH and CDR2 LQKENI come from the germline V gene. V lost 2 bases and J lost 5, with 10 bases in between. The CDR3 spans 14 residues. CDR3 sequence: CASSPMRLDQPQHF. The CDR3 bases are TGTGCCAGCTCACCAATGAGGCTGGATCAGCCCCAGCATTTT. Combining the CDR3 with reference TRBV18 and TRBJ1-5 gives the whole variable domain NAGVMQNPRHLVRRRGQEARLRCSPMKGHSHVYWYRQLPEEGLKFMVYLQKENIIDESGMPKERFSAEFPKEGPSILRIQQVVRGDSAAYFCASSPMRLDQPQHFGDGTRLSIL.

The chain is built from TRBV3-1 (or the pseudogene TRBV3-2) and TRBJ2-7, with D unclear. Germline loops: CDR1 LGHDT, CDR2 YNNKEL (reference sequence). The CDR3 loop spans 15 amino acids. With 3 bases removed from V and 7 bases from J, the gap between germline ends came to 19 bases. Written as DNA, the CDR3 is TGTGCCAGCAGCCAGCATCAGGCCCTATCCAAGGAGCAGTACTTC. Translated, it gives CASSQHQALSKEQYF.